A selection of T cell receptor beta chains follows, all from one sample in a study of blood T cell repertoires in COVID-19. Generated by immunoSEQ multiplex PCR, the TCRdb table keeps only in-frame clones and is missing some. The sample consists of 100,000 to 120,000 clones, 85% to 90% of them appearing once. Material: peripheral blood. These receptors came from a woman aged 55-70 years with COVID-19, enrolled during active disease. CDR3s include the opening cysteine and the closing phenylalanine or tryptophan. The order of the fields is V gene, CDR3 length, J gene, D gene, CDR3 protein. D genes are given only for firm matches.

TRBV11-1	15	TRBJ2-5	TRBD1	CASSLARDRQETQYF
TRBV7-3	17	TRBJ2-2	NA	CASSLRPDSANTGELFF
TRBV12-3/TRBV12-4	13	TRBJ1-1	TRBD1	CASSGQVRTEAFF
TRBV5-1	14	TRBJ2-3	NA	CASSLGSPTDTQYF
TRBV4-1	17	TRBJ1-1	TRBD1	CASSVRDREISNTEAFF
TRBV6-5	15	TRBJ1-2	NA	CASSPGGGVEHGYTF
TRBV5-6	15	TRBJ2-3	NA	CASSLMAGAGDTQYF
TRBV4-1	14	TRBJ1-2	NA	CASSQDQEGWGYTF
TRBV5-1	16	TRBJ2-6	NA	CASSLDSSSGANVLTF
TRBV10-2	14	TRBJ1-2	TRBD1	CASSENRGGYGYTF
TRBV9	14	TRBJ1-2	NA	CASSVEGEGPGYTF
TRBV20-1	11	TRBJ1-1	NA	CSAHLNTEAFF
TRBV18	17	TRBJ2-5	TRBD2	CASSPRGLAGGKETQYF
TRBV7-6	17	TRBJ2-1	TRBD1	CASSLGPGQGPYNEQFF
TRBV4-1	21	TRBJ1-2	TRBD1	CASSQVVSGTGERHTNYGYTF
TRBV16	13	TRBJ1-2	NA	CASSPSRGTRTTF
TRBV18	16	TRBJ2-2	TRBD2	CASSPRLAGDTGELFF
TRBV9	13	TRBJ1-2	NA	CASSVGSSYGYTF
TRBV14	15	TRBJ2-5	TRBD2	CASSPTSGSQETQYF
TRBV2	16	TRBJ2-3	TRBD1	CASPTSGQGATDTQYF
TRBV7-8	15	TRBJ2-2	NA	CASSPSSGYTGELFF
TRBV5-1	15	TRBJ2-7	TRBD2	CASSFNSGDGNEQYF
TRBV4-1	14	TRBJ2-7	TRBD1	CASSPRDSRYEQYF
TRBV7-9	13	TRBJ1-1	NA	CASSLEPDTEAFF
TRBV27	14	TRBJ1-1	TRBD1	CASSGQGINTEAFF
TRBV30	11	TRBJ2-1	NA	CAWSPKYEQFF
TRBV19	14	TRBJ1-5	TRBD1	CASRGQGVNQPQHF
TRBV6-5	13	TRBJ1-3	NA	CASRQGSGNTIYF
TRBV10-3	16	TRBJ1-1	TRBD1	CAISERGTGVNTEAFF
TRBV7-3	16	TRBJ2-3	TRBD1	CASSLMGQGATDTQYF
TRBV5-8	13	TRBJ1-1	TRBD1	CASRSQGDTEAFF
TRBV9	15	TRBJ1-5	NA	CASSVEGDAGQPQHF
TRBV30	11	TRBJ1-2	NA	CAWNPGRGYTF
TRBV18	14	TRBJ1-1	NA	CASRQQSQNTEAFF
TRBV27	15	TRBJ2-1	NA	CASSLGGGGRSRPFF
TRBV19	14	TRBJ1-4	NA	CASSIERQNEKLFF
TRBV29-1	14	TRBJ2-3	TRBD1	CSALDRGRTDTQYF
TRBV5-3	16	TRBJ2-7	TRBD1	CARSLSYRGSSYEQYF
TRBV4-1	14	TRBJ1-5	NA	CASSQDSINQPQHF
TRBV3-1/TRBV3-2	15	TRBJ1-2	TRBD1	CASSRPIGQDRGYTF
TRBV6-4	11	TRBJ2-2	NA	CASRSTGELFF
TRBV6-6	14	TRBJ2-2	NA	CASTLGTYTGELFF
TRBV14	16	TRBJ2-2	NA	CASSQDRPGVTGELFF
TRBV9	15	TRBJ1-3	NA	CASSVGQSSGNTIYF
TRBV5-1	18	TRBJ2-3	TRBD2	CASTAFGSGGRSTDTQYF
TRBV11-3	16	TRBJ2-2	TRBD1	CASSSPQGRNTGELFF
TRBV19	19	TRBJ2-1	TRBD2	CASSLSGTSGPSSYNEQFF
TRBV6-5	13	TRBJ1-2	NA	CASRKGGLDGYTF
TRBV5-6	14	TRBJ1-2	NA	CASSLAYGMDGYTF
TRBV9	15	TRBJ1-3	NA	CASSVGGGSGNTIYF
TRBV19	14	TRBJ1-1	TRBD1	CASSRQGWSTEAFF
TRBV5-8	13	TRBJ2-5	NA	CASSTLAAETQYF
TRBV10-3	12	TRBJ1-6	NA	CASLDPGNPLHF
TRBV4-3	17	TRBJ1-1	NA	CASSQGISDSTNYEAFF